Each of the 10 T cell receptor beta chains below was sequenced from the same sample in a study of blood T cell repertoires in COVID-19. Sequencing used immunoSEQ multiplex PCR; TCRdb keeps in-frame clones, though not all of them. The sample yields 350,000 to 450,000 clones, about 88% seen once. The specimen sequenced was peripheral blood. The source is a woman between 55 and 75 years old with COVID-19, enrolled during active disease.

V and J are TRBV19 and TRBJ2-2, with D perhaps matching TRBD2 (6 bases). The CDR3 covers 15 residues. Trimming took 4 bases from V and 5 from J, leaving 14 bases between them. Germline loops: CDR1 LNHDA, CDR2 SQIVND (reference sequence). CDR3 in DNA: TGTGCCAGTAGTAGCGGGGCAATTGGGACCGGGGAGCTGTTTTTT. This gives the protein CASSSGAIGTGELFF.

J is TRBJ2-7 and V is TRBV10-3; TRBD2 matches 9 bases. Germline V lookup: CDR1 ENHRY, CDR2 SYGVKD. This CDR3 contains 14 residues. The V and J ends lost 6 bases and 7 bases, in that order; junction bases with no gene match: 10. In DNA, the CDR3 is TGTGCCATCAGAAGCGGGGGGCCGCAGCGGGAGCAGTACTTC. It codes for CAIRSGGPQREQYF.

The chain is built from TRBV6-1 and TRBJ1-3; 8 bases agree with TRBD1. This CDR3 region has 16 residues. Trimming removed 4 bases from V and 4 bases from J; junction bases left unmatched: 9. Germline V lookup: CDR1 MNHNS, CDR2 SASEGT. CDR3 nucleotides: TGTGCCAGCAGTGCTCCAACTACAGGGGGAGGAAACACCATATATTTT. It yields the protein CASSAPTTGGGNTIYF.

This clone appeared a single time. V and J are TRBV5-1 and TRBJ2-7, with TRBD1 as a possible D gene (6 bases). CDR3 size: 16 residues. Germline assignment: CDR1 SGHRS and CDR2 YFSETQ. V gave up 0 bases and J gave up 4 bases, with 17 bases separating them. This CDR3 reads CASSLAGRGILYEQYF. CDR3 nucleotide sequence: TGCGCCAGCAGCTTGGCCGGCAGGGGAATTCTGTACGAGCAGTACTTC.

The V gene is TRBV27, the J gene TRBJ1-1; the D gene is possibly TRBD1 (6 bases). The CDR3 has 15 residues. Deletions cut 3 bases from V and 4 bases from J, with 15 bases between. CDR1 is MNHEY and CDR2 is SMNVEV in the germline V gene (reference sequence). The DNA of the CDR3 is TGTGCCAGCAGTTTCTCGGGGGGCGGAGGCACTGAAGCTTTCTTT. It translates to CASSFSGGGGTEAFF.

The V gene is TRBV7-8, the J gene TRBJ1-2; no definite D call. CDR3 length: 15 amino acids. Per the germline V gene, CDR1 is SGHVS and CDR2 is FQNEAQ. Deletions cut 0 bases from V and 4 bases from J, with 12 bases between. CDR3 bases: TGTGCCAGCAGCTTAGCGTACAGAGATTCCTATGGCTACACCTTC. It is translated as CASSLAYRDSYGYTF.

V gene TRBV5-8 combines with J gene TRBJ1-6, with D uncertain. The CDR3 length is 16 residues. The germline CDR1 and CDR2 sequences are SGHTS and YDEGEE. V was pared by 4 bases and J by 12 bases, with 23 bases between. CDR3 nucleotide sequence: TGTGCCAGCAGCCCTGGAGGAACGCTACAAGAGGGACCCCTCCACTTT. Translated, it gives CASSPGGTLQEGPLHF.

The gene calls are TRBV6-2 or TRBV6-3 and TRBJ2-7; no definite D call. CDR1 MNHEY and CDR2 SVGEGT come from the germline V gene. This CDR3 comprises 14 residues. V was trimmed by 6 bases and J by 1 base, leaving 13 bases between them. DNA of the CDR3: TGTGCCAGCAGCCACCTTGAACGGTCCTACGAGCAGTACTTC. Protein: CASSHLERSYEQYF.

The J gene is TRBJ2-5, the V gene TRBV30; D unresolved. The CDR3 sequence is 13 residues long. V dropped 1 base and J dropped 0 bases, with 6 bases sitting between them. Per the germline V gene, CDR1 is GTSNPN and CDR2 is SVGIG (reference sequence). The CDR3 protein is CAWSETHQETQYF. The CDR3 DNA follows: TGTGCCTGGAGTGAAACTCACCAAGAGACCCAGTACTTC.

The chain joins TRBV11-2 to TRBJ1-1; D gene uncertain. The CDR3 loop spans 12 amino acids. CDR1 is SGHAT, CDR2 FQNNGV, per germline. The V end lost 1 base, the J end lost 14 bases, and 14 bases lay between the germline ends. The CDR3 here is CASSLVERVPFF. The CDR3 coding sequence is TGTGCCAGCAGCTTAGTAGAGAGGGTCCCGTTCTTT. The entire variable domain, with the rest obtained from reference TRBV11-2 and TRBJ1-1, is as follows: EAGVAQSPRYKIIEKRQSVAFWCNPISGHATLYWYQQILGQGPKLLIQFQNNGVVDDSQLPKDRFSAERLKGVDSTLKIQPAKLEDSAVYLCASSLVERVPFFGQGTRLTVV.